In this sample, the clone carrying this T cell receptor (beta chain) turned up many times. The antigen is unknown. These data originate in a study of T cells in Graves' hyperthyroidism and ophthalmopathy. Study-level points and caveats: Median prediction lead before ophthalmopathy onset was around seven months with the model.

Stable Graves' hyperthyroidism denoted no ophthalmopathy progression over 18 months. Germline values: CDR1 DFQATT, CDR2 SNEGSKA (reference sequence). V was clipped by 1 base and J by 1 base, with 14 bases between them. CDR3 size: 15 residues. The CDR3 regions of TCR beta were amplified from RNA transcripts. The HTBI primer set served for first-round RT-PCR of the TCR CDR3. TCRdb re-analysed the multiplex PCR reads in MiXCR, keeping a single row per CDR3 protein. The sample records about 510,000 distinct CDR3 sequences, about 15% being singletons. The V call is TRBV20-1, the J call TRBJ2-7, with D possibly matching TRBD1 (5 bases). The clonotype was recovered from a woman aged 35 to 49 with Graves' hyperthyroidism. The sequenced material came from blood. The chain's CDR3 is CSARVPTASSYEQYF. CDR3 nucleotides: TGCAGTGCTAGAGTCCCGACAGCCTCATCCTACGAGCAGTACTTC.